A selection of T cell receptor beta chains follows, all from one sample in a study of OX40 agonist ivuxolimab in advanced cancers. Generated by immunoSEQ multiplex PCR, the TCRdb table keeps only in-frame clones and is missing some. Of over 95,000 clones in the sample, roughly 91% were seen once. The sample was CD4+ or CD8+ T cells sorted from blood, taken in a trial of the OX40 agonist ivuxolimab. The receptors were gathered from an adult with an advanced solid tumor such as melanoma, head and neck, liver or kidney cancer. CDR3s leave out the opening cysteine and the closing phenylalanine or tryptophan.

>TRBJ2-5|TRBV5-1
ASSSGREQETQY
>TRBJ2-7|TRBV25-1
ASSISAGTGYEQY
>TRBJ1-1|TRBV6-6
ASSSQGANGNTEAF
>TRBJ2-5|TRBV7-9
ASSLVGGETQY
>TRBJ1-5|TRBV6-1
ASISEGRNQPQH
>TRBJ1-1|TRBV7-3
ASSSRPQGGDTEAF
>TRBJ2-7|TRBV18
ASSPGEVDHEQY
>TRBJ1-1|TRBV27
ASSLERGLAAF
>TRBJ2-2|TRBV7-3
ASTRSSGRDTGELF
>TRBJ2-1|TRBV5-1
ASGGGSVNNEQF
>TRBJ1-4|TRBV15
ATSRVGGIEKLF
>TRBJ1-1|TRBV7-2
ASSLSGGHTEAF
>TRBJ2-1|TRBV4-2
ASSQDWTGGEQF
>TRBJ2-1|TRBV7-8
ASSPYGTGVYEQF
>TRBJ2-3|TRBV10-3
AISAIIGPRRIDTQY
>TRBJ2-1|TRBV19
ASSIGRTANEQF